The rows below give T cell receptor beta chains drawn from one sample of a study of response to subunit inactivated influenza vaccine. TCRdb ran MiXCR on the RT-PCR reads and lists one entry per CDR3 protein. In the table there are about 800,000 distinct CDR3 sequences, approximately 21% of which are singletons. The sample was PBMCs from blood, taken more than 4 days after vaccination. The origin of the receptors is a man aged 50-60 years who received an inactivated influenza vaccine. Both conserved end residues are part of each CDR3. D genes are given only for firm matches. Clone size is shown for a subset of rows, as once, few, many or a class of expanded clone.

TRBV7-9	NA	NA	TRBJ2-1	14	CASSFLSGAHEQFF	TGTGCCAGCAGCTTTCTGTCAGGGGCCCATGAGCAGTTCTTC
TRBV5-1	TRBD1	NA	TRBJ2-7	12	CASSDTDRMQYF	TGCGCCAGCAGTGACACGGACAGGATGCAGTACTTC
TRBV20-1	NA	NA	TRBJ1-1	12	CSASLWDNEAFF	TGCAGTGCTAGTTTGTGGGACAATGAAGCTTTCTTT
TRBV7-2	NA	NA	TRBJ2-1	13	CASNIQGGNEQFF	TGTGCCAGCAACATACAGGGTGGCAATGAGCAGTTCTTC
TRBV20-1	TRBD1	NA	TRBJ2-1	16	CSAQHWAGQGSDEQFF	TGCAGTGCTCAACATTGGGCGGGACAGGGCAGCGATGAGCAGTTCTTC
TRBV29-1	TRBD1	NA	TRBJ2-5	12	CSGGTGVVTQYF	TGCAGCGGAGGGACAGGGGTGGTGACCCAGTACTTC
TRBV10-3	NA	few	TRBJ2-7	14	CAISESVQGDEQYF	TGTGCCATCAGTGAGTCGGTACAGGGCGACGAGCAGTACTTC
TRBV3-1	TRBD1	NA	TRBJ1-6	16	CASSRDRDRFYSPLHF	TGTGCCAGCAGCCGGGACAGGGATCGGTTTTATTCACCCCTCCACTTT
TRBV28	TRBD2	few	TRBJ2-1	19	CASSIDRLIAGGPIGEQFF	TGTGCCAGCAGCATTGACCGGTTAATAGCGGGAGGACCCATCGGTGAGCAGTTCTTC
TRBV2	NA	NA	TRBJ1-1	16	CASILEHMTASTEAFF	TGTGCCAGCATCCTCGAGCATATGACCGCTAGCACTGAAGCTTTCTTT
TRBV14	TRBD2	once	TRBJ2-1	15	CASSLGTSFYNEQFF	TGTGCCAGCAGCCTGGGGACTAGCTTCTACAATGAGCAGTTCTTC
TRBV29-1	NA	few	TRBJ1-2	13	CSVVWERNYGYTF	TGCAGCGTCGTCTGGGAGAGGAACTATGGCTACACCTTC
TRBV12-3/TRBV12-4	NA	few	TRBJ2-3	14	CASSLDGRVHTQYF	TGTGCCAGCAGTTTAGATGGCAGGGTGCATACGCAGTATTTT
TRBV4-1	NA	few	TRBJ2-7	16	CASSQGTHGLPYEQYF	TGCGCCAGCAGCCAGGGGACCCACGGACTTCCCTACGAGCAGTACTTC
TRBV7-2	NA	NA	TRBJ2-7	13	CASSLGRHYEQYF	TGTGCCAGCAGCTTAGGGCGGCACTACGAGCAGTACTTC
TRBV27	NA	few	TRBJ2-2	13	CASRDGPTGELFF	TGTGCCAGCAGGGACGGACCCACCGGGGAGCTGTTTTTT
TRBV7-2	NA	NA	TRBJ2-7	13	CASSPRWGDEQYF	TGTGCCAGCAGCCCACGGTGGGGCGACGAGCAGTACTTC
TRBV9	TRBD1	few	TRBJ2-7	12	CASSRGQDEQYF	TGTGCCAGCAGCAGGGGACAGGACGAGCAGTACTTC
TRBV20-1	NA	few	TRBJ2-5	12	CSAESNQWRNYF	TGCAGTGCTGAATCAAATCAATGGAGGAACTACTTC
TRBV28	TRBD2	NA	TRBJ2-3	13	CASSGTSAGTQYF	TGTGCCAGCAGTGGGACTAGCGCAGGTACGCAGTATTTT
TRBV5-5	TRBD2	NA	TRBJ2-3	16	CASRDTLAEITDTQYF	TGTGCCAGCAGAGATACCCTAGCGGAAATCACAGATACGCAGTATTTT
TRBV10-3	TRBD2	many	TRBJ2-7	16	CAIRGTSGEKLYEQYF	TGTGCCATCAGGGGGACTAGCGGGGAGAAACTCTACGAGCAGTACTTC
TRBV7-9	NA	NA	TRBJ2-2	14	CASSLVGGHGELFF	TGTGCCAGCAGCTTAGTAGGAGGTCACGGGGAGCTGTTTTTT
TRBV6-5	TRBD1	few	TRBJ2-7	16	CASSYSGGQVAYEQYF	TGTGCCAGCAGTTACTCGGGGGGACAGGTGGCATACGAGCAGTACTTC
TRBV9	TRBD2	NA	TRBJ2-3	16	CASSPRMVGLVDTQYF	TGTGCCAGCAGCCCTCGTATGGTGGGACTAGTAGATACGCAGTATTTT
TRBV2	TRBD1	few	TRBJ2-5	16	CASSRIGARGLKTQYF	TGTGCCAGCAGTCGAATAGGGGCCAGGGGGCTGAAGACCCAGTACTTC
TRBV20-1	TRBD2	few	TRBJ2-1	14	CSARPLREGSEQFF	TGCAGTGCTAGGCCCCTCCGGGAGGGCTCCGAGCAGTTCTTC
TRBV5-5	TRBD1	NA	TRBJ2-7	15	CASSWDRGGSGEQYF	TGTGCCAGCAGCTGGGACAGGGGTGGGTCCGGCGAGCAGTACTTC
TRBV29-1	NA	few	TRBJ2-3	11	CSVFDSHTQYF	TGCAGCGTCTTTGACAGTCATACGCAGTATTTT
TRBV27	NA	NA	TRBJ1-5	14	CASSISGFNQPQHF	TGTGCCAGCAGTATTTCAGGTTTCAATCAGCCCCAGCATTTT
TRBV20-1	TRBD2	few	TRBJ2-7	16	CSARAPASGRAHEQYF	TGCAGTGCTAGAGCCCCTGCTAGCGGGAGGGCCCACGAGCAGTACTTC
TRBV12-3/TRBV12-4	TRBD2	few	TRBJ2-1	20	CASSPGSSGGFPRPYNEQFF	TGTGCCAGCAGCCCGGGGTCTAGCGGGGGGTTTCCTAGACCCTACAATGAGCAGTTCTTC
TRBV5-5	NA	NA	TRBJ2-5	14	CASSLGDNQETQYF	TGTGCCAGCAGCTTAGGAGACAACCAAGAGACCCAGTACTTC
TRBV4-3	TRBD1	NA	TRBJ2-5	14	CASSQGTGMGTQYF	TGCGCCAGCAGCCAGGGGACAGGGATGGGGACCCAGTACTTC
TRBV12-3/TRBV12-4	TRBD2	few	TRBJ2-7	20	CASSPPFGLAGPARPYEQYF	TGTGCCAGCAGTCCTCCTTTTGGGCTAGCGGGGCCCGCTAGGCCCTACGAGCAGTACTTC
TRBV4-2	NA	NA	TRBJ2-7	13	CASSQDRTSVVAF	TGTGCCAGCAGCCAAGATAGGACATCTGTGGTTGCGTTC
TRBV7-2	TRBD1	many	TRBJ2-7	13	CASSLGTEYEQYF	TGTGCCAGCAGCCTGGGGACAGAATACGAGCAGTACTTC
TRBV14	NA	few	TRBJ1-1	13	CASSRTRVGEAFF	TGTGCCAGCAGCCGGACGAGGGTCGGTGAAGCTTTCTTT
TRBV2	TRBD2	many	TRBJ2-7	15	CASSESVAGSYEQYF	TGTGCCAGCAGTGAGTCGGTAGCGGGGTCCTACGAGCAGTACTTC
TRBV4-2	TRBD1	few	TRBJ2-2	17	CASSPVRQGSNTGELFF	TGTGCCAGCAGCCCAGTGAGACAGGGGTCGAACACCGGGGAGCTGTTTTTT
TRBV7-2	NA	few	TRBJ2-2	13	CASSSFYTGELFF	TGTGCCAGCAGTTCTTTCTACACCGGGGAGCTGTTTTTT
TRBV14	NA	few	TRBJ1-3	20	CASSRLKIWRQRLTGNTIYF	TGTGCCAGCAGCCGGCTCAAAATATGGAGGCAGAGACTAACTGGAAACACCATATATTTT
TRBV12-5	NA	NA	TRBJ1-2	14	CASGLERGSYGYTF	TGTGCTAGTGGTTTGGAGAGGGGGTCCTATGGCTACACCTTC
TRBV6-1	NA	NA	TRBJ1-6	14	CASSPGVSNSPLHF	TGTGCCAGCAGCCCCGGCGTCAGTAATTCACCCCTCCACTTT
TRBV7-9	NA	few	TRBJ1-5	14	CASSWSDSNQPQHF	TGTGCCAGCAGCTGGTCGGATAGCAATCAGCCCCAGCATTTT
TRBV3-1	NA	few	TRBJ2-7	11	CASSHGNEQYF	TGTGCCAGCAGCCATGGAAACGAGCAGTACTTC
TRBV4-1	NA	few	TRBJ2-4	13	CASRGIAKNIQYF	TGCGCCAGCAGAGGGATAGCCAAAAACATTCAGTACTTC
TRBV3-1	TRBD2	few	TRBJ2-1	15	CASSQGGLAVNEQFF	TGTGCCAGCAGCCAAGGGGGCCTAGCGGTGAATGAGCAGTTCTTC
TRBV3-1	TRBD2	NA	TRBJ2-1	16	CASSLGTSFAYNEQFF	TGTGCCAGCAGCCTCGGGACTAGCTTCGCCTACAATGAGCAGTTCTTC
TRBV2	NA	NA	TRBJ2-7	12	CASSFASGQQYF	TGTGCCAGCAGTTTTGCCTCAGGGCAGCAGTACTTC
TRBV20-1	NA	NA	TRBJ2-7	13	CSARKSGAQEQYF	TGCAGTGCTAGAAAATCCGGAGCTCAGGAGCAGTACTTC
TRBV12-5	NA	many	TRBJ2-7	11	CASGLGYEQYF	TGTGCCAGCGGTCTTGGGTACGAGCAGTACTTC
TRBV20-1	NA	NA	TRBJ2-5	13	CSARAGYQETQYF	TGCAGTGCTAGAGCCGGCTACCAAGAGACCCAGTACTTC
TRBV20-1	NA	NA	TRBJ2-2	15	CSARQAGGPTGELFF	TGCAGTGCTAGACAGGCAGGGGGGCCCACCGGGGAGCTGTTTTTT
TRBV11-2	NA	many	TRBJ2-3	12	CASSFGKDTQYF	TGTGCCAGCAGCTTCGGGAAAGATACGCAGTATTTT
TRBV27	NA	NA	TRBJ2-7	13	CASSLPGSYDQYF	TGTGCCAGCAGTTTACCCGGGTCCTACGATCAGTACTTC
TRBV6-2/TRBV6-3	NA	few	TRBJ2-7	15	CASRPRFATTYEQYF	TGTGCCAGCAGGCCCCGATTCGCCACGACCTACGAGCAGTACTTC
TRBV20-1	NA	NA	TRBJ2-7	14	CSARFGSSAYEQYF	TGCAGTGCTAGGTTCGGATCGTCCGCCTACGAGCAGTACTTC
TRBV20-1	TRBD1	NA	TRBJ2-1	17	CSARDPWDRSSYNEQFF	TGCAGTGCTAGAGATCCCTGGGACAGGAGCTCCTACAATGAGCAGTTCTTC
TRBV5-1	NA	few	TRBJ2-3	16	CASSLEGSLPADTQYF	TGCGCCAGCAGCTTGGAAGGGAGTCTCCCGGCGGATACGCAGTATTTT